This paragraph covers one TCR beta chain sequence. V trimming: 1 base; J trimming: 4 bases; junction bases outside the gene matches: 7. Germline V CDR1 and CDR2: SGHTA, FQGNSA. This CDR3 spans 16 amino acids. Profiled with immunoSEQ multiplex PCR; TCRdb holds only in-frame clones, not every one. This sample carries 350,000 or so clones, about 86% of them seen once, and the ten largest clones take approximately 3.1%. This entry comes from a study of blood T cell repertoires in COVID-19. Across the whole study: The cDNA or gDNA used as material had been derived from T cells, B-cell-depleted T cells, or PBMCs.

The receptor comes from a man aged 25 to 40 with active or convalescent COVID-19. Sequencing was done on a sample of peripheral blood. The chain employs TRBV7-2 and TRBJ2-7; 10 bases are shared with TRBD2. As DNA, the CDR3 is TGTGCCAGCAGCTTAGTGGTGACTAGCGGGTTATACGAGCAGTACTTC. Its protein product is CASSLVVTSGLYEQYF.